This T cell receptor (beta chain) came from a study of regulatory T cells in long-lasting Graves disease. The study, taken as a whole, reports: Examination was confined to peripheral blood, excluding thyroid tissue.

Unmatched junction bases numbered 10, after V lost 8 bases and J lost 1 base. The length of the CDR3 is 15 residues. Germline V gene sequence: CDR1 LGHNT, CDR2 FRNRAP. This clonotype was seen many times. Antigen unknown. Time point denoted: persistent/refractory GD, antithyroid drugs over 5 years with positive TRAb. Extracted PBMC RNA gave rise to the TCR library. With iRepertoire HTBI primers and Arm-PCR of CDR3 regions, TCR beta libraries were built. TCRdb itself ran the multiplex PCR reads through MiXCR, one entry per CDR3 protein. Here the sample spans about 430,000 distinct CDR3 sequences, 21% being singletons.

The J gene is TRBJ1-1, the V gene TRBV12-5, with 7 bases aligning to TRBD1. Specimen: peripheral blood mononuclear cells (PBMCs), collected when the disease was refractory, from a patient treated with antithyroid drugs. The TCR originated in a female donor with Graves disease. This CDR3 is CASIQGVHRNTEAFF. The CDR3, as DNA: TGTGCTAGTATCCAGGGGGTGCATCGGAACACTGAAGCTTTCTTT. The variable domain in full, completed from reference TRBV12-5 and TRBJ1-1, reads DARVTQTPRHKVTEMGQEVTMRCQPILGHNTVFWYRQTMMQGLELLAYFRNRAPLDDSGMPKDRFSAEMPDATLATLKIQPSEPRDSAVYFCASIQGVHRNTEAFFGQGTRLTVV.